This TCR beta chain comes out of a study of T cells in Graves' hyperthyroidism and ophthalmopathy. Study outcomes and limitations: Most thyroid clonotypes that were expanded above 0.001 also turned up in blood.

Germline CDR1 reads KGHSH; CDR2 reads LQKENI. This CDR3 comprises 17 residues. Trimming pared 0 bases from V and 4 bases from J, leaving 15 bases between. This clonotype was counted many times. The antigen remains undetermined. Using RNA transcripts as the source, TCR beta CDR3 regions were amplified. Using the HTBI primer set, a first-round RT-PCR was run on the TCR CDR3. TCRdb reanalysed the multiplex PCR reads using MiXCR and keeps one entry per CDR3 protein. The table shows under 300,000 distinct CDR3 sequences, with 13% occurring only once. This chain uses TRBV18 with TRBJ2-2; D may be TRBD2 (6 bases). The clonotype was recovered from a woman aged 25 to 39 with Graves' hyperthyroidism that later progressed to Graves' ophthalmopathy. Sequencing input: blood. The CDR3, as DNA: TGTGCCAGCTCACCACCGACTAGTGGTCCTAGCACCGGGGAGCTGTTTTTT. This gives the protein CASSPPTSGPSTGELFF.